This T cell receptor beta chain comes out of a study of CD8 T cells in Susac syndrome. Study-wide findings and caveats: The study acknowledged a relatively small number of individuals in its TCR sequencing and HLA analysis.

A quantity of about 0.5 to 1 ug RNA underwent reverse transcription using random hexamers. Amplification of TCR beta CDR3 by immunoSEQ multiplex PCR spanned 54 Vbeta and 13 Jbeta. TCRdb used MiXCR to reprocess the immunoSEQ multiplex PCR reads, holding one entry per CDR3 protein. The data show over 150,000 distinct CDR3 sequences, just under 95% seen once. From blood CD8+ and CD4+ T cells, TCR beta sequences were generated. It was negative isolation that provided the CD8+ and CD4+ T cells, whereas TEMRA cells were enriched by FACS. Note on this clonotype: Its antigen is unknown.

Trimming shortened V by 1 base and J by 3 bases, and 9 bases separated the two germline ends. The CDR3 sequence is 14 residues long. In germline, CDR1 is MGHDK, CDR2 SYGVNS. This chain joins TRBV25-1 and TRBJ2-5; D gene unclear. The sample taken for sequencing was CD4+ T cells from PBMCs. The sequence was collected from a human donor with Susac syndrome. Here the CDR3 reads CASSESTTEETQYF. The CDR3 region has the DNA TGTGCCAGCAGTGAATCCACGACGGAAGAGACCCAGTACTTC.